Listed here are 30 T cell receptor beta chains from one sample, sequenced in a study of blood T cells in healthy people across ages. With a J-beta primer mix and a sample-barcoded 5' primer, a second PCR ran about 6 to 11 cycles. A single record per CDR3 protein comes from TCRdb applying MiXCR to the 5' RACE reads. The sample shows approximately 1.5 million distinct CDR3 sequences, roughly 43% of them seen only once. Sample: blood. The receptors come from a woman aged 18-29 years in good health.

The chain recombines TRBV5-1 with TRBJ2-7; D is uncertain. V shed 2 bases and J shed 0 bases, with 6 bases lying between them. The germline gives CDR1 SGHRS, CDR2 YFSETQ. The CDR3 loop spans 13 amino acids. This CDR3 is CASSLLNSYEQYF. In DNA, the CDR3 is TGCGCCAGCAGCTTACTAAACTCCTACGAGCAGTACTTC.

The chain joins TRBV6-5 to TRBJ2-1; D is unresolved. The CDR3 is made up of 16 amino acids. Between the trimmed V and J ends, which lost 0 bases and 0 bases, there was a span of 9 bases. The V gene's germline CDR1 is MNHEY and CDR2 SVGAGI. CDR3 in DNA: TGTGCCAGCAGTTACTCAGGCCCTAGCTCCTACAATGAGCAGTTCTTC. It translates to CASSYSGPSSYNEQFF.

In its sample, this clonotype was seen many times. This may be a read error, as it is one base from a much larger clone. The genes are TRBV5-6 and TRBJ2-1; 10 positions agree with TRBD2. Germline CDR1 is SGHDT and CDR2 is YYEEEE. Trimming at V came to 4 bases and at J to 7 bases, leaving 5 bases not matched to a gene. The CDR3 runs to 14 residues. This CDR3 is CASSVPGLANEQFF. The CDR3 region has the DNA TGTGCCAGCAGCGTGCCGGGACTAGCGAATGAGCAGTTCTTC. Supplemented by reference TRBV5-6 and TRBJ2-1, the full variable domain reads DAGVTQSPTHLIKTRGQQVTLRCSPKSGHDTVSWYQQALGQGPQFIFQYYEEEERQRGNFPDRFSGHQFPNYSSELNVNALLLGDSALYLCASSVPGLANEQFFGPGTRLTVL.

Points on this clonotype: Its ends do not fully match the called genes, so a read error is possible. The chain carries TRBV7-2 and TRBJ1-1, with D unresolved. Germline V gives CDR1 SGHTA, CDR2 FQGNSA. CDR3 length: 13 amino acids. CDR3 DNA: TGTGCCATCAGCGTGAACCGGGGCACTGAAGCTTTCTTT. Encoded protein: CAISVNRGTEAFF.

A word on this clonotype: The junction shows a germline mismatch at one end, possibly a read error. This chain links TRBV5-1 with TRBJ1-2, with 7 bases that match TRBD1. CDR3 length equals 15 residues. From germline, CDR1 is SGHRS and CDR2 YFSETQ. The CDR3 DNA follows: TGCGCTAGCAGCCCCGACAGGGACCTCATCTATGGCTACACCTTC. Its translation is CASSPDRDLIYGYTF.

The chain is built from TRBV2 and TRBJ1-2, with a weak D call TRBD1 (5 bases). V lost 7 bases and J 4 bases, leaving 16 bases between the germline ends. Germline loops: CDR1 SNHLY, CDR2 FYNNEI. The CDR3 covers 14 residues. The CDR3 DNA reads as TGTGCCAGCAACCTCGACAGCGCTTTCTATGGCTACACCTTC. It codes for CASNLDSAFYGYTF.

This clonotype was observed a few times. The chain has TRBV2 and TRBJ1-4, with D possibly matching TRBD1 (5 bases). The CDR3 spans 15 residues. CDR1 and CDR2 from the germline V gene are SNHLY and FYNNEI. Deletions cut 4 bases from V and 10 bases from J, with 19 bases between. The CDR3 sequence is CASSVGTPLDGKLFF. CDR3 nucleotides: TGTGCCAGCAGTGTCGGGACCCCCTTGGACGGAAAACTGTTTTTT.

The V gene is TRBV14, the J gene TRBJ1-2; D is undetermined. CDR1 and CDR2 from the germline V gene are SGHDN and FVKESK. The CDR3 runs 12 residues. V was trimmed by 2 bases and J by 5 bases, leaving 6 bases between them. CDR3 in DNA: TGTGCCAGCAGCCAAAAACCTTATGGCTACACCTTC. Translating it yields CASSQKPYGYTF. Full variable domain (missing parts from reference TRBV14 and TRBJ1-2): EAGVTQFPSHSVIEKGQTVTLRCDPISGHDNLYWYRRVMGKEIKFLLHFVKESKQDESGMPNNRFLAERTGGTYSTLKVQPAELEDSGVYFCASSQKPYGYTFGSGTRLTVV.

A note on this clonotype: This clone may be a read error of a much larger clone one base away. The V call is TRBV6-2 or TRBV6-3, the J call TRBJ1-2; D is unclear. The CDR3 totals 13 residues. V lost 7 bases and J lost 3, with 12 bases in between. The germline gives CDR1 MNHEY, CDR2 SVGEGT. The CDR3 nucleotides read TGTGCCAGCAACTTAGACGGATACTATGGCTACACCTTC. This encodes CASNLDGYYGYTF.

The J gene is TRBJ2-1, the V gene TRBV20-1; D possibly matches TRBD1 or TRBD2 (6 bases each). The CDR3 sequence is 14 residues long. CDR1 is DFQATT, CDR2 SNEGSKA, per germline (reference sequence). Trimming shortened V by 6 bases and J by 4 bases, and 16 bases separated the two germline ends. The chain's CDR3 is CSAPPGGGYNEQFF. Here the CDR3 DNA reads TGCAGTGCCCCCCCCGGAGGGGGTTACAATGAGCAGTTCTTC.

This clonotype was counted a few times. The chain is built from TRBV19 and TRBJ2-7; tentative D call: TRBD2 (6 bases). V was cut by 1 base and J by 1 base, with 11 bases left in between. Looked up from germline, CDR1 is LNHDA and CDR2 is SQIVND (reference sequence). The CDR3 has 15 residues. CDR3 coding DNA: TGTGCCAGTAGTATAGCTAGCGTAGGATCCTACGAGCAGTACTTC. It yields the protein CASSIASVGSYEQYF.

Regarding this clonotype: This may come from a read error, since a much larger clone is one base off. CDR3 residues: CSGGTMNTEVFF. The CDR3 coding sequence is TGCAGCGGTGGGACAATGAACACTGAAGTTTTCTTT. The chain links TRBV29-1 to TRBJ1-1, with a tentative D call TRBD1 (6 bases). Per germline, CDR1 SQVTM and CDR2 ANQGSEA. The CDR3 is 12 amino acids.

This clonotype came up a few times. The V call is TRBV3-1, the J call TRBJ1-2, with D possibly TRBD1 on 6 matching bases. V lost 2 bases to trimming and J lost 6 bases, with 22 bases between them. CDR3 length: 17 residues. CDR1 is LGHDT and CDR2 is YNNKEL in the germline V gene (reference sequence). The CDR3 protein is CASSQQYLVRDTDGYTF. The DNA of the CDR3 is TGTGCCAGCAGCCAACAATACCTGGTACGGGACACGGATGGCTACACCTTC.

Here the CDR3 reads CSATASGGSYNEQYF. CDR3 DNA: TGCAGTGCTACGGCTAGCGGGGGCTCCTACAATGAGCAGTACTTC. The V call is TRBV20-1, the J call TRBJ2-1; 10 nucleotides align to TRBD2. TRBJ2-7 explains the end of the DNA better; the J call may be wrong. This CDR3 region has 15 residues. The V gene's germline CDR1 is DFQATT and CDR2 SNEGSKA (reference sequence).

The chain couples TRBV9 to TRBJ1-1; the D is unclear. Germline CDR1 SGDLS, CDR2 YYNGEE. V lost 4 bases and J lost 4, with 11 bases in between. The length of the CDR3 is 13 residues. The DNA for the CDR3 is TGTGCCAGCAGCTCTAAGTACGGCACTGAAGCTTTCTTT. Translating it yields CASSSKYGTEAFF.

The chain recombines TRBV6-2 or TRBV6-3 with TRBJ2-1, with D possibly TRBD2 on 5 matching bases. Trimming removed 2 bases at V and 5 bases at J, with 7 bases between. CDR3 length: 13 amino acids. Per the germline V gene, CDR1 is MNHEY and CDR2 is SVGEGT. Written as DNA, the CDR3 is TGTGCCAGCAGTTACACGACTAACAATGAGCAGTTCTTC. Translated, it gives CASSYTTNNEQFF.

The chain employs TRBV4-3 and TRBJ2-1; 9 bases map to TRBD1. Trimming took 0 bases from V and 2 from J; bases not matched to a gene: 2. Germline-derived CDR1 and CDR2 are LGHNA and YSLEER. This CDR3 spans 16 amino acids. CDR3 in DNA: TGCGCCAGCAGCCAAGATCACAGGGGGCCCTACAATGAGCAGTTCTTC. This encodes CASSQDHRGPYNEQFF.

The chain joins TRBV13 to TRBJ2-1; 11 bases are shared with TRBD2. Germline CDR1 reads PRHDT; CDR2 reads FYEKMQ (reference sequence). The CDR3 extends over 17 amino acids. The V segment lost 5 bases and the J segment 3 bases; nucleotides outside the gene matches: 9. Here the CDR3 reads CASSPESGTSGYNEQFF. Written as DNA, the CDR3 is TGTGCCAGCAGCCCCGAATCCGGGACTAGCGGCTACAATGAGCAGTTCTTC.

The rearrangement joins TRBV3-1 to TRBJ2-1, with TRBD2 identical over 11 bases. The CDR3 extends over 16 amino acids. J was trimmed by 6 bases and V by 6 bases; bases with no gene match: 10. CDR1 LGHDT and CDR2 YNNKEL come from the germline V gene (reference sequence). The CDR3 sequence is CASRQIAGGLGNEQFF. The CDR3 bases are TGTGCCAGCAGACAAATAGCGGGAGGGCTGGGCAATGAGCAGTTCTTC.

This clonotype was found a few times. The chain is built from TRBV27 and TRBJ2-1; 10 bases are shared with TRBD2. Germline CDR1 and CDR2: MNHEY and SMNVEV (reference sequence). Trimming took 5 bases from V and 8 from J; bases not matched to a gene: 6. The CDR3 is made up of 14 amino acids. CDR3 region: CASSGSGGIHEQFF. The CDR3 bases are TGTGCCAGCAGTGGTAGCGGGGGGATCCATGAGCAGTTCTTC.

V gene TRBV20-1 combines with J gene TRBJ2-7; D may match TRBD1 or TRBD2 (6 bases each). The length of the CDR3 is 14 residues. Trimming pared 6 bases from V and 1 base from J, leaving 16 bases between. The germline V gene encodes CDR1 DFQATT and CDR2 SNEGSKA (reference sequence). The CDR3 DNA follows: TGCAGTGCATCTTACCGGGGGCCTTCCTACGAGCAGTACTTC. The encoded protein is CSASYRGPSYEQYF.

This clonotype was found once. V and J are TRBV3-1 and TRBJ2-3; the D gene is possibly TRBD2 (8 bases). This CDR3 spans 15 amino acids. The V gene lost 3 bases and the J gene lost 8 bases, with 18 bases spanning the gap. Germline assignment: CDR1 LGHDT and CDR2 YNNKEL (reference sequence). The CDR3 DNA reads as TGTGCCAGCAGCCAGACGGGAGGGCAGGGGGGTACGCAGTATTTT. Translated: CASSQTGGQGGTQYF.

This clonotype appeared a single time. Given a much more abundant clone one base away, this may be a read error. The chain couples TRBV10-3 to TRBJ2-7; 9 bases match TRBD2. The germline CDR1 and CDR2 sequences are ENHRY and SYGVKD. V lost 7 bases and J lost 2; bases outside the gene matches: 6. The length of the CDR3 is 14 residues. For the CDR3, the DNA is TGTGCCATCAAGGTAGCGGGGGAAACCTACGAGCAGTACTTC. Translation: CAIKVAGETYEQYF.

At least ten counts were recorded for this clonotype. The chain has TRBV29-1 and TRBJ2-3, with D possibly matching TRBD1 (6 bases). Germline-derived CDR1 and CDR2 are SQVTM and ANQGSEA. The CDR3 has 14 residues. Trimming removed 6 bases from V and 4 bases from J, with 17 bases in between. The chain's CDR3 is CSVGQLLVSDTQYF. DNA of the CDR3: TGCAGCGTAGGACAGTTATTGGTCTCAGATACGCAGTATTTT.

In its sample, this clonotype was seen once. The CDR3 does not close with the conserved phenylalanine or tryptophan, likely indicating a read error. The chain is built from TRBV4-3 and TRBJ1-1, with TRBD1 matching 7 bases. Germline V gene data show CDR1 as LGHNA and CDR2 as YSLEER. The CDR3 consists of 13 residues. V lost 4 bases to trimming and J lost 4 bases; unmatched junction nucleotides: 3. CDR3 sequence: CASSRAGGTEAFS. CDR3 in DNA: TGCGCCAGCAGCCGAGCAGGGGGCACTGAAGCTTTCTCT.

This chain connects TRBV30 to TRBJ1-1; the D is unclear. The CDR3 has 11 amino acids. Looked up from germline, CDR1 is GTSNPN and CDR2 is SVGIG (reference sequence). Trimming removed 6 bases from V and 1 base from J, with 6 bases in between. CDR3 protein: CACYQNTEAFF. Written as DNA, the CDR3 is TGTGCCTGTTACCAGAACACTGAAGCTTTCTTT.

The chain uses TRBV5-1 and TRBJ2-2; perhaps TRBD1 as D (5 bases). V lost 4 bases, J lost 5 bases, and 15 bases lay in between. Germline assignment: CDR1 SGHRS and CDR2 YFSETQ. This CDR3 has 15 residues. The CDR3 loop reads CASSPGGAATGELFF. The CDR3 nucleotides read TGCGCCAGCAGCCCCGGTGGGGCGGCAACCGGGGAGCTGTTTTTT.

This clonotype has more than one count but fewer than ten. The chain couples TRBV3-1 to TRBJ2-7; perhaps TRBD1 as D (7 bases). The CDR3 has 14 amino acids. V shed 3 bases and J shed 4 bases, with 13 bases lying between them. CDR1 LGHDT and CDR2 YNNKEL come from the germline V gene (reference sequence). The DNA of the CDR3 is TGTGCCAGCAGCCAGAAGACAGGGAGGTACGAGCAGTACTTC. This gives the protein CASSQKTGRYEQYF.

In this sample, this clonotype turned up a few times. This chain connects TRBV20-1 to TRBJ2-7, with D unresolved. This CDR3 is 15 amino acids long. V gave up 1 base and J gave up 3 bases, with 16 bases separating them. CDR1 DFQATT and CDR2 SNEGSKA come from the germline V gene (reference sequence). CDR3 sequence reads: CSARGGSSNIYEQYF. As DNA, the CDR3 is TGCAGTGCTAGAGGAGGCTCATCAAACATCTACGAGCAGTACTTC.

Concerning this clonotype: A much more abundant neighbour one base away suggests this may be a read error. The CDR3 protein is CASRLTANYGYTF. In nucleotides, the CDR3 is TGTGCCAGCAGATTGACAGCTAACTATGGCTACACCTTC. The chain combines TRBV6-1 with TRBJ1-2; a weak D match, TRBD1 (5 bases). Germline CDR1 MNHNS, CDR2 SASEGT. V was pared by 6 bases and J by 0 bases, with 8 bases between. CDR3 length equals 13 residues.